There are a few counts of the clone carrying this T cell receptor beta chain. What it binds is not known. It was cDNA, reverse transcribed from extracted RNA, that served as the sequencing template. Measured with immunoSEQ multiplex PCR; TCRdb has only the in-frame clones, and not every one. The repertoire holds over 80,000 clones, with around 40% as singletons. These data belong to a study of CD8+ T cells in alopecia areata. Overall study: For treated patients, severity scores reflected the percentage of scalp area affected. Study observations and caveats: Numerous expanded lesional clones remained in scalp and blood during tofacitinib. Significant decreases in scalp clonality and expanded CD8+ clones followed tofacitinib treatment.

Documented treatment: oral pan-JAK inhibitor, 5-10 mg twice daily. Peripheral blood and lesional scalp punch biopsies came from alopecia areata patients. The source is a human donor with alopecia areata. This specimen consisted of CD8+ T cells sorted from blood, obtained at week 24, from a patient treated with tofacitinib.

The CDR3 spells CASSVGGSLNEQFF. CDR3 sequence (DNA): TGTGCCAGTAGTGTGGGCGGGAGTCTCAATGAGCAGTTCTTC. The chain has TRBV19 and TRBJ2-1; 7 bases are shared with TRBD2. This CDR3 has 14 residues. The germline V gene has CDR1 LNHDA and CDR2 SQIVND (reference sequence). V lost 5 bases and J lost 6; bases outside the gene matches: 7.